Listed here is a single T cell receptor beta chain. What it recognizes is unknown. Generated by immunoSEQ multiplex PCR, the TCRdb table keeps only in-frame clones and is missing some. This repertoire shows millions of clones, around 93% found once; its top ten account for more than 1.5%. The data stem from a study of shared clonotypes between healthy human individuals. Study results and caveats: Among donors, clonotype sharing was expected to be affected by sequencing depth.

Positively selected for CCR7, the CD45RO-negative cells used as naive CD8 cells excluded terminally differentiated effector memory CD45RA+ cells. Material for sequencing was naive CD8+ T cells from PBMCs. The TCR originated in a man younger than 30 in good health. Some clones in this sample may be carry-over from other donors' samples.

The CDR3 coding sequence is TGCGCCAGCAGCCAGGTGGGGTTGAGGAATGAGCAGTTCTTC. Encoded protein: CASSQVGLRNEQFF. The V call is TRBV4-1, the J call TRBJ2-1; unclear D gene. Trimming stripped 3 bases from V and 7 bases from J, with 13 bases between. This CDR3 spans 14 amino acids. Looked up from germline, CDR1 is MGHRA and CDR2 is YSYEKL.